This T cell receptor beta chain was found in a study of blood T cell repertoires in COVID-19. Study-wide context: The study drew acute and convalescent COVID-19 samples from the United States, Italy and Spain.

Methods used by the authors: The authors estimated nucleated cell counts from reference gene primer amplification. Sequenced by immunoSEQ multiplex PCR; TCRdb stores in-frame clones only, minus some. V, J and clone size are taken as reported in that table, and D and trimming were inferred from the DNA itself. There are approximately 170,000 clones in the sample; 70% to 90% occur only once, and roughly 9.8% lies in the top ten. V lost 4 bases and J lost 4, with 17 bases in between. This CDR3 has 16 residues. CDR1 is SGHDT and CDR2 is YYEEEE in the germline V gene. While infection was still active, Seattle patients were enrolled and then followed longitudinally. This clone has just one count.

The sequencing input was peripheral blood. This clonotype originated in a woman in her fifties or sixties with COVID-19, enrolled during active disease. The chain joins TRBV5-6 to TRBJ1-4, with D unclear. CDR3 in amino acids: CASSIVHGRDNEKLFF. The CDR3 nucleotides read TGTGCCAGCAGCATAGTACACGGGAGAGATAATGAAAAACTGTTTTTT.